This T cell receptor (beta chain) was found in a study of blood T cell repertoires in COVID-19. In germline, CDR1 is SGHRS, CDR2 YFSETQ. The CDR3 is 15 residues long. V lost 2 bases to trimming and J lost 11 bases; unmatched junction nucleotides: 12. The assay was immunoSEQ multiplex PCR, and TCRdb's table has in-frame clones only and misses some. The sample has about 76,000 clones, about four fifths seen once. The source material was peripheral blood. This receptor was obtained from a man aged 65 to 79 with acute or convalescent COVID-19. The V call is TRBV5-1, the J call TRBJ1-5; 8 nucleotides align to TRBD1. As DNA, the CDR3 is TGCGCCAGCAGCTTTGACAGGGGCGTCCGCGGGACCCAGCATTTT. Protein sequence: CASSFDRGVRGTQHF.